Following are 2 T cell receptor beta chains from one sample sequenced in a study of T cells in Graves' hyperthyroidism and ophthalmopathy. TCR beta CDR3 region amplification was performed from RNA transcripts. The HTBI set primed first-round TCR CDR3 RT-PCR. One entry per CDR3 protein results from TCRdb running MiXCR on the multiplex PCR reads. The sample records fewer than 750,000 distinct CDR3 sequences, about 14% being singletons. Sequenced sample: blood. These receptors came from a woman aged 45-65 years with Graves' ophthalmopathy.

Turning to this clonotype: One base away lies a much larger clone, so this may be a sequencing read error. The chain carries TRBV6-1 and TRBJ1-4; possible D gene TRBD1, 5 bases. Germline loops: CDR1 MNHNS, CDR2 SASEGT. The CDR3 is 15 amino acids. The chain's CDR3 is CAGSDTGAFNEKLFF. As DNA, the CDR3 is TGTGCCGGCAGTGATACCGGGGCCTTCAATGAAAAACTGTTTTTT.

This clonotype appeared a few times. Here the CDR3 reads CASSYSGSEGNTIYF. CDR3 in DNA: TGTGCCAGCAGTTACTCAGGGTCAGAGGGAAACACCATATATTTT. The chain recombines TRBV6-6 with TRBJ1-3; D is ambiguous. The CDR3 runs 15 residues. V was trimmed by 0 bases and J by 4 bases, leaving 10 bases between them. The germline gives CDR1 MNHNY, CDR2 SVGAGI (reference sequence).